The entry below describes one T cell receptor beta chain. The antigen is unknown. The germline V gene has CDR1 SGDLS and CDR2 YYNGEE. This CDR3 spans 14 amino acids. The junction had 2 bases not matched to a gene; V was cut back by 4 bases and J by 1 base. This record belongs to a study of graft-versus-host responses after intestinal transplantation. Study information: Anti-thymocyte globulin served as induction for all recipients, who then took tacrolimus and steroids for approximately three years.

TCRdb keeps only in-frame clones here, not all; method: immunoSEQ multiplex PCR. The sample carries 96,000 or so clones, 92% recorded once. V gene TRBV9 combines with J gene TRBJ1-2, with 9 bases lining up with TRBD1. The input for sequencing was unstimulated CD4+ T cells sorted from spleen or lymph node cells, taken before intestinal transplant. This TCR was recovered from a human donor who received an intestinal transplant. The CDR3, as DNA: TGTGCCAGCAGCCGGGGACAGGGTAACTATGGCTACACCTTC. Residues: CASSRGQGNYGYTF.